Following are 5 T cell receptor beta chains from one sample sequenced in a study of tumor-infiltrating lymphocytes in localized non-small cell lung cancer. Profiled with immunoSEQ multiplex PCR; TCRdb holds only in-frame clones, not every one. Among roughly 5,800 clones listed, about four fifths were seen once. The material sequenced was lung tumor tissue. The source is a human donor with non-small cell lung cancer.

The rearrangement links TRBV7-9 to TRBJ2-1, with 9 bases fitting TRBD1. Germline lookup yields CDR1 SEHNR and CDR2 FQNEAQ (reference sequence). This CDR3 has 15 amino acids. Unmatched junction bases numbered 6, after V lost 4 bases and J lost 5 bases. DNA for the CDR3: TGTGCCAGCAGCTCCGGGACAGGGCTTAACAATGAGCAGTTCTTC. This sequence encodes CASSSGTGLNNEQFF.

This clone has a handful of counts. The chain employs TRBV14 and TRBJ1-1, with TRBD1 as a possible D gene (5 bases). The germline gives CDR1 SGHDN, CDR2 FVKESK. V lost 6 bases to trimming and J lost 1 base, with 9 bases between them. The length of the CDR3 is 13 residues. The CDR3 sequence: CASSGGWNTEAFF. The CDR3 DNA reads TGTGCCAGCAGTGGGGGTTGGAACACTGAAGCTTTCTTT.

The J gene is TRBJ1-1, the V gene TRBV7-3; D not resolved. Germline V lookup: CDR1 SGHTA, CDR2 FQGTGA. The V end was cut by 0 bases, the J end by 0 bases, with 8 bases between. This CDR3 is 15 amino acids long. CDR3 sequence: CASSLTGQMNTEAFF. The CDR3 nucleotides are TGTGCCAGCAGCTTAACAGGGCAGATGAACACTGAAGCTTTCTTT.

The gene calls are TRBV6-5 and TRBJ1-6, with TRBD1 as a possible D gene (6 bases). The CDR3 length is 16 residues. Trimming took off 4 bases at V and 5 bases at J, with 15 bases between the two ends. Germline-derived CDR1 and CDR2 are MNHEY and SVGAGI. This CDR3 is CASSSSKGGNNSPLHF. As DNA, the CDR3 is TGTGCCAGCAGTTCCTCGAAAGGGGGTAATAATTCACCCCTCCACTTT.

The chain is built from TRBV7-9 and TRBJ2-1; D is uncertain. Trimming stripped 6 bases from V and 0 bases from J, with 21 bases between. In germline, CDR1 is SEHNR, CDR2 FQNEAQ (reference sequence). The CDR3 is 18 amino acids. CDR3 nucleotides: TGTGCCAGCAGTCTTTACGGCCGGCGGCAGAGCTCCTACAATGAGCAGTTCTTC. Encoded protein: CASSLYGRRQSSYNEQFF.